This paragraph reports one TCR beta chain. Its antigen remains unidentified. Patients were excluded because of uncontrolled infection, other autoimmune disease, pregnancy or lactation. Every diagnosis used clinical symptoms, serum thyroxine and TRAb, thyroid ultrasound and orbital computed tomography. The data stem from a study of T cells in Graves' hyperthyroidism and ophthalmopathy. General study results and limits: Most clonotypes expanded in the thyroid (above 0.001) were also present in blood. Ophthalmopathy cases were set apart from stable hyperthyroidism by a 13 V-J model.

The V end was cut by 5 bases, the J end by 2 bases, with 13 bases between. The V gene's germline CDR1 is SEHNR and CDR2 FQNEAQ (reference sequence). The length of the CDR3 is 14 residues. Amplification of TCR beta CDR3 regions was performed using RNA transcripts as template. The HTBI set primed first-round TCR CDR3 RT-PCR. One entry per CDR3 protein results from TCRdb running MiXCR on the multiplex PCR reads. The table shows 450,000 to 700,000 distinct CDR3 sequences, with 40% to 55% occurring only once. This TCR was recovered from an adult woman with Graves' disease, either hyperthyroidism or ophthalmopathy (not recorded which). The chain joins TRBV7-9 to TRBJ2-7, with D hard to call. Sequencing was carried out using peripheral blood or thyroid tissue (not recorded which). The CDR3 DNA follows: TGTGCCAGCAGCCGCGGAAGGGTGACCTACGAGCAGTACTTC. Protein product: CASSRGRVTYEQYF.